The rows below give T cell receptor beta chains drawn from one sample of a study of cytomegalovirus exposure and HLA in healthy donors. Method: immunoSEQ multiplex PCR; TCRdb's copy keeps in-frame clones and lacks some. The table shows 150,000 to 250,000 clones, with around 80% occurring only once. Sequenced input: PBMCs. These receptor sequences come from a man aged 25-45 years in good health and CMV-seronegative. Both conserved end residues are trimmed from each CDR3.

v_gene | CDR3aa
TRBV21-1 | ASSKVASGNSTDTQY
TRBV7-9 | ASSQPAAYEQY
TRBV19 | ASSMGGDFSNQPQH
TRBV2 | ASSPFSGTEAF
TRBV28 | ASSLWREAYEQY
TRBV27 | ASSLSTSGSTDTQY
TRBV9 | ASSRGGSSYNEQF
TRBV9 | ASSARVGGELF
TRBV5-6 | ASSLDRTSSGTSVEQY
TRBV4-1 | ASSHLPGGYEQY
TRBV19 | ASTLREPGELF
TRBV5-4 | ASSSQLAGRQETQY
TRBV4-2 | ASTTDRGPYEQY
TRBV7-9 | ASSWSPPSYTDTQY
TRBV27 | ASSLETGQPQH
TRBV29-1 | SVALGQASGEQY
TRBV2 | ASRNRDRAFGTEAF
TRBV9 | ASSAGVADNEQF
TRBV28 | ASAGRGAYEKLF
TRBV13 | ASGLGLGGSTDTQY
TRBV28 | ASAKGDQYGYT
TRBV19 | ASSIDRGRMNTEDF
TRBV19 | ASKTSGAYNEQF
TRBV10-2 | ASMYRGNSYEQY
TRBV6-6 | ASSYSVAGGHEQY
TRBV28 | ASSLYPHTGTGELF
TRBV9 | ASSVGGVSPLH
TRBV7-6 | AILTISGANVLT
TRBV5-4 | ASSLKDSTYEQY
TRBV6-1 | ASSEALLDTFGNQPQH
TRBV7-9 | ASSSGGLAIGDTQY
TRBV7-8 | ASSLQGSSYEQY
TRBV10-1 | ASSALDRSTDTQY
TRBV14 | ASSQARIQGVFSYNSPLH
TRBV4-2 | ASSLGSGTDTQY